The rows below give T cell receptor beta chains drawn from one sample of a study of blood T cells in healthy people across ages. From the 5' RACE reads, TCRdb called clonotypes with MiXCR, one entry per CDR3 protein. The sample records roughly 680,000 distinct CDR3 sequences, approximately 52% being singletons. The sample comprised blood. These receptors all stem from a woman aged 80 or over in good health. Both conserved end residues are part of each CDR3. D genes are given only for firm matches. Only part of the rows carry a size: once, few, many, or a class if the clone is expanded.

>TRBV5-4|TRBD2|TRBJ2-3|few|17
CASSLGREMGLAGVQYF
TGTGCCAGCAGTCTCGGACGGGAAATGGGACTAGCGGGAGTCCAGTATTTT
>TRBV7-9|.|TRBJ2-1|.|11
CASSRAVEQFF
TGTGCCAGCAGCCGCGCAGTTGAGCAGTTCTTC
>TRBV4-1|TRBD1|TRBJ2-3|.|16
CASSQASGGFTDTQYF
TGCGCCAGCAGCCAAGCATCAGGGGGTTTCACAGATACGCAGTATTTT
>TRBV12-3/TRBV12-4|.|TRBJ1-1|.|13
CVSSLEWQGEAFF
TGTGTCAGCAGTTTAGAGTGGCAGGGTGAAGCTTTCTTT
>TRBV5-1|.|TRBJ2-6|.|16
CANRRAGDSGANVLTF
TGCGCCAACAGGAGGGCTGGAGACTCTGGGGCCAACGTCCTGACTTTC
>TRBV14|.|TRBJ2-3|.|20
CASSLIPKTGQRLPTDTQYF
TGTGCCAGCAGCTTGATTCCAAAGACAGGACAACGTTTACCTACAGATACGCAGTATTTT
>TRBV27|.|TRBJ2-7|.|12
CACSSQAYEQYF
TGTGCCTGCAGTTCTCAAGCCTACGAGCAGTACTTC
>TRBV29-1|TRBD2|TRBJ2-1|.|14
CSVELAGVSGEQFF
TGCAGCGTTGAACTAGCGGGAGTTAGTGGTGAGCAGTTCTTC
>TRBV10-3|.|TRBJ1-1|.|12
CASDSENTGAFF
TGTGCCAGCGACAGTGAGAACACTGGAGCTTTCTTT
>TRBV7-9|.|TRBJ1-5|few|12
CASSRDGGTQHF
TGTGCCAGCAGTCGTGACGGGGGGACCCAGCATTTT
>TRBV2|.|TRBJ2-6|.|16
CASSRLPGSGANVLTF
TGTGCCAGCAGTCGGCTGCCGGGTTCAGGGGCCAACGTCCTGACTTTC
>TRBV24-1|.|TRBJ1-5|.|12
CATSGSAGPQHF
TGTGCCACCAGTGGCTCTGCAGGGCCCCAGCATTTT
>TRBV12-3/TRBV12-4|TRBD2|TRBJ2-1|few|16
CASSLSGRAATHEQFF
TGTGCCAGCAGTCTTAGCGGGAGAGCCGCCACCCATGAGCAGTTCTTC
>TRBV19|TRBD2|TRBJ2-5|.|14
CASSQAGVQETQYF
TGTGCCAGTAGTCAGGCGGGAGTTCAAGAGACCCAGTACTTC
>TRBV10-1|.|TRBJ2-4|.|15
CASRRAFQAKNIQYF
TGCGCCAGCAGAAGGGCGTTTCAAGCCAAAAACATTCAGTACTTC
>TRBV5-1|.|TRBJ2-2|few|15
CASSPGPANTGELFF
TGCGCCAGCAGCCCGGGCCCCGCGAACACCGGGGAGCTGTTTTTT
>TRBV20-1|.|TRBJ1-1|.|15
CSAREDRLMNTEAFF
TGCAGTGCTAGAGAAGACAGGTTAATGAACACTGAAGCTTTCTTT
>TRBV7-8|.|TRBJ2-1|.|14
CASSPLPRVNEQFF
TGTGCCAGCAGCCCCCTCCCCCGGGTCAATGAGCAGTTCTTC
>TRBV4-1|.|TRBJ2-3|many|14
CASSQLGDTDTQYF
TGCGCCAGCAGCCAATTAGGGGACACAGATACGCAGTATTTT
>TRBV12-3/TRBV12-4|TRBD1|TRBJ1-1|.|16
CASSLGAGGAGTEAFF
TGTGCCAGCAGTCTAGGGGCAGGGGGCGCGGGCACTGAAGCTTTCTTT
>TRBV20-1|.|TRBJ1-6|.|14
CSAGPGRSDSPLHF
TGCAGTGCTGGACCAGGGAGATCGGATTCACCCCTCCACTTT
>TRBV24-1|.|TRBJ2-3|many|12
CATASSTDTQYF
TGTGCCACCGCTAGCAGCACAGATACGCAGTATTTT
>TRBV7-2|.|TRBJ2-3|many|12
CASSQNKGTQYF
TGTGCCAGCAGCCAGAATAAGGGTACGCAGTATTTT
>TRBV6-2/TRBV6-3|.|TRBJ1-4|.|13
CASSYRENEKLFF
TGTGCCAGCAGTTACAGGGAGAATGAAAAACTGTTTTTT
>TRBV2|.|TRBJ1-4|.|13
CASSPLRGEELFF
TGTGCCAGCAGTCCTTTACGGGGGGAAGAACTGTTTTTT
>TRBV2|.|TRBJ1-4|many|15
CASSGLGGTNEKLFF
TGTGCCAGCAGCGGCCTGGGGGGCACTAATGAAAAACTGTTTTTT
>TRBV15|.|TRBJ2-7|many|14
CATSRNRNSYEQYF
TGTGCCACCAGCAGAAACAGGAATTCCTACGAGCAGTACTTC
>TRBV27|.|TRBJ1-4|.|15
CASSSSGTGNEKLFF
TGTGCCAGCAGTTCGTCCGGGACTGGGAATGAAAAACTGTTTTTT
>TRBV20-1|TRBD1|TRBJ2-3|.|13
CSAGSGGIDTQYF
TGCAGTGCTGGTTCAGGGGGTATAGATACGCAGTATTTT
>TRBV7-9|.|TRBJ2-7|.|15
CASSPGQRATYEQYF
TGTGCCAGCAGCCCCGGACAGCGGGCAACCTACGAGCAGTACTTC
>TRBV20-1|.|TRBJ2-7|.|15
CSARATDTTTYEQYF
TGCAGTGCTAGAGCCACGGACACAACAACCTACGAGCAGTACTTC
>TRBV5-4|TRBD1|TRBJ2-7|once|15
CASSWKGQEFYEQYF
TGTGCCAGCAGCTGGAAAGGACAGGAGTTCTACGAGCAGTACTTC
>TRBV3-1|.|TRBJ2-1|few|11
CASSAGPVAFF
TGTGCCAGCAGTGCAGGGCCCGTGGCGTTCTTC
>TRBV12-3/TRBV12-4|.|TRBJ2-2|.|12
CASSWATGELFF
TGTGCCAGCAGTTGGGCCACCGGGGAGCTGTTTTTT
>TRBV29-1|.|TRBJ2-3|.|14
CSALGVSSTDTQYF
TGCAGCGCCCTGGGGGTTTCTAGCACAGATACGCAGTATTTT
>TRBV5-1|TRBD1|TRBJ2-7|.|15
CASSTRQGAIYEQYF
TGCGCCAGCAGCACCCGACAGGGGGCTATATACGAGCAGTACTTC
>TRBV5-1|.|TRBJ2-1|many|16
CASSEPSRTASSEQFF
TGCGCCAGCAGCGAACCCAGCAGGACTGCGAGTAGTGAGCAGTTCTTC
>TRBV12-3/TRBV12-4|TRBD1|TRBJ2-1|.|17
CASSLRAGTGVRNEQFF
TGTGCCAGCAGTTTAAGGGCCGGGACAGGGGTGAGGAATGAGCAGTTCTTC
>TRBV3-1|TRBD2|TRBJ2-1|many|17
CASSLRSGTSGINEQFF
TGTGCCAGCAGCCTAAGGTCGGGGACTAGCGGGATTAACGAGCAGTTCTTC
>TRBV6-2/TRBV6-3|.|TRBJ2-7|.|12
CASSDWGGEQYF
TGTGCCAGCAGCGACTGGGGTGGCGAGCAGTACTTC
>TRBV2|.|TRBJ1-5|.|14
CASSERQGTQPQHF
TGTGCCAGCAGTGAACGTCAGGGGACTCAGCCCCAGCATTTT
>TRBV20-1|.|TRBJ2-7|many|13
CSARAGASYEQYF
TGCAGTGCTAGAGCAGGGGCTTCCTACGAGCAGTACTTC
>TRBV21-1|.|TRBJ1-2|.|14
CASSKVGHNYGYTF
TGTGCCAGCAGCAAAGTCGGGCATAACTATGGCTACACCTTC
>TRBV20-1|TRBD1|TRBJ2-5|.|15
CSARDGGQGGETQYF
TGCAGTGCTAGAGATGGCGGACAGGGAGGAGAGACCCAGTACTTC
>TRBV7-9|TRBD2|TRBJ2-1|few|16
CASSSLTSGGAAEQFF
TGTGCCAGCAGCTCCCTGACTAGCGGGGGGGCCGCTGAGCAGTTCTTC
>TRBV7-9|.|TRBJ2-5|.|13
CASNSRAPETQYF
TGTGCCAGCAACTCTCGGGCCCCCGAGACCCAGTACTTC
>TRBV5-1|.|TRBJ2-5|many|18
CASSSGLLVRKLQETQYF
TGCGCCAGCAGCTCCGGCCTACTAGTGCGAAAGCTACAAGAGACCCAGTACTTC
>TRBV12-3/TRBV12-4|.|TRBJ2-2|.|15
CASSFGGEYTGELFF
TGTGCCAGCAGTTTTGGAGGGGAGTACACCGGGGAGCTGTTTTTT
>TRBV18|TRBD2|TRBJ2-1|many|17
CASSRFVTSGSMDEQFF
TGTGCCAGCTCACGATTCGTGACTAGCGGGAGTATGGATGAGCAGTTCTTC
>TRBV20-1|.|TRBJ1-2|many|14
CSARDLADNYGYTF
TGCAGTGCTAGAGATTTGGCAGATAACTATGGCTACACCTTC
>TRBV9|.|TRBJ2-1|many|13
CASSVARANEQFF
TGTGCCAGCAGCGTAGCTAGGGCCAATGAGCAGTTCTTC
>TRBV4-1|.|TRBJ2-7|.|13
CASAHPGGDEQYF
TGCGCCAGCGCCCACCCCGGTGGGGACGAGCAGTACTTC
>TRBV29-1|.|TRBJ2-5|many|11
CSVLVEETQYF
TGCAGCGTGTTGGTGGAGGAGACCCAGTACTTC
>TRBV6-1|.|TRBJ2-5|few|13
CASSERVVGTQYF
TGTGCCAGCAGTGAAAGGGTTGTGGGGACCCAGTACTTC
>TRBV12-3/TRBV12-4|.|TRBJ2-5|.|11
CASARAETQYF
TGTGCCAGCGCGAGGGCGGAGACCCAGTACTTC
>TRBV4-2|TRBD2|TRBJ2-3|.|17
CASSQGTSGAPTDTQYF
TGTGCCAGCAGCCAAGGTACTAGCGGGGCCCCCACAGATACGCAGTATTTT
>TRBV7-2|.|TRBJ1-4|few|15
CASSRQALLNEKLFF
TGTGCCAGCAGCCGACAGGCCCTTCTAAATGAAAAACTGTTTTTT
>TRBV29-1|TRBD1|TRBJ2-3|.|14
CSVGTGSWLGTQYF
TGCAGCGTTGGGACAGGGAGTTGGTTAGGTACGCAGTATTTT
>TRBV5-1|TRBD2|TRBJ2-5|.|15
CASSLKKGREETQYF
TGCGCCAGCAGCTTGAAGAAGGGGAGGGAAGAGACCCAGTACTTC
>TRBV12-3/TRBV12-4|.|TRBJ1-6|.|13
CASSFADRPPLHF
TGTGCCAGCAGTTTCGCCGACAGACCACCCCTCCACTTT